This passage covers 4 T cell receptor beta chains from one sample sequenced in a study of Graves' ophthalmopathy and Graves' hyperthyroidism (dated by TCRdb to the late 2010s). Sequenced on an Illumina HiSeq 2000. For repertoire sequencing, TCR beta CDR3 regions were amplified from RNA transcripts. HTBI primers and the Qiagen OneStep RT-PCR kit were used in a first-round RT-PCR, which was followed by a second-round multiplex PCR, size selection and purification. TCRdb reran the public reads through fastp at Q25 and MiXCR, keeping productive beta chains. Rows are combined by CDR3 protein, so each entry shows the most common genes and DNA. Within this sample are 40,000 or so distinct CDR3 sequences, with 52% of them counted one time only. The ten largest clones add up to 18% of the sample. Sequencing input: peripheral blood. These receptors were collected from an adult man with Graves' ophthalmopathy.

The CDR3 sequence is CASSLRIGELFF. Written as DNA, the CDR3 is TGTGCCAGCAGCTTACGTATCGGGGAGCTGTTTTTT. This chain links TRBV7-6 with TRBJ2-2; D gene uncertain. CDR1 and CDR2 from the germline V gene are SGHVS and FNYEAQ. The length of the CDR3 is 12 residues. V lost 2 bases and J lost 7, with 5 bases in between. Full variable domain (outside the CDR3, taken from reference TRBV7-6 and TRBJ2-2): GAGVSQSPRYKVTKRGQDVALRCDPISGHVSLYWYRQALGQGPEFLTYFNYEAQQDKSGLPNDRFSAERPEGSISTLTIQRTEQRDSAMYRCASSLRIGELFFGEGSRLTVL.

J is TRBJ1-6 and V is TRBV20-1, with D possibly matching TRBD1 (5 bases). Deletions cut 2 bases from V and 9 bases from J, with 17 bases between. Germline V lookup: CDR1 DFQATT, CDR2 SNEGSKA (reference sequence). This CDR3 has 15 residues. DNA for the CDR3: TGCAGTGCTAGATACGGGGACGGAGAAAGTTCACCCCTCCACTTT. Amino acid sequence: CSARYGDGESSPLHF.

This clonotype was picked up many times. V gene TRBV5-5 combines with J gene TRBJ2-7, with TRBD2 matching over 12 bases. Germline V CDR1 and CDR2: SGHKS, YYEKEE (reference sequence). V lost 4 bases to trimming and J lost 4 bases; unmatched junction nucleotides: 12. The CDR3 extends over 17 amino acids. CDR3 protein: CASSPYLLAGGVYEQYF. The CDR3 DNA reads TGTGCCAGCAGCCCCTACCTCCTAGCGGGAGGGGTTTACGAGCAGTACTTC. Full variable domain (missing parts from reference TRBV5-5 and TRBJ2-7): DAGVTQSPTHLIKTRGQQVTLRCSPISGHKSVSWYQQVLGQGPQFIFQYYEKEERGRGNFPDRFSARQFPNYSSELNVNALLLGDSALYLCASSPYLLAGGVYEQYFGPGTRLTVT.

The V and J genes are TRBV5-1 and TRBJ2-7, with D maybe TRBD2 (5 bases). V was pared by 2 bases and J by 7 bases, with 19 bases between. The V gene's germline CDR1 is SGHRS and CDR2 YFSETQ. The CDR3 contains 15 residues. The DNA of the CDR3 is TGCGCCAGCAGCTTTGGGAGTCAGAAAACCGGGGAGCAGTACGTC. Protein product: CASSFGSQKTGEQYV.